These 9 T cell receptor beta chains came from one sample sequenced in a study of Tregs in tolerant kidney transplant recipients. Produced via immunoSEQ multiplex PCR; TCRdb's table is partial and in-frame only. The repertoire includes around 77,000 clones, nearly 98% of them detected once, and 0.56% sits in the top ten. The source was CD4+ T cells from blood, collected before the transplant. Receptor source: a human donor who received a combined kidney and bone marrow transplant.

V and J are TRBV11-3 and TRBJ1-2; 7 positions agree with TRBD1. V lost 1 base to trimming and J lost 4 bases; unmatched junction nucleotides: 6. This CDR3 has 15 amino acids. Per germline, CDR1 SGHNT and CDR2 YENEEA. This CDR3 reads CASSLVRGGAYGYTF. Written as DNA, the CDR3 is TGTGCCAGCAGCTTAGTTCGAGGGGGCGCCTATGGCTACACCTTC.

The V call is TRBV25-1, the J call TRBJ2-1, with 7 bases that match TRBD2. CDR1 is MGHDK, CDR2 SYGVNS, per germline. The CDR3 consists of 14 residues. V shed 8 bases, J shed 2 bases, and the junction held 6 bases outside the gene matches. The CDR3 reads CASQDLAAYNEQFF. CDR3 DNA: TGTGCCAGCCAAGATCTAGCGGCCTACAATGAGCAGTTCTTC.

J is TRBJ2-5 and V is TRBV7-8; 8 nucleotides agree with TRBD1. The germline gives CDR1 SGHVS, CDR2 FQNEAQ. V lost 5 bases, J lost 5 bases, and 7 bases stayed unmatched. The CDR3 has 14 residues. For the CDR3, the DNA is TGTGCCAGCAGCCGGGACAGGCTGGAGGAGACCCAGTACTTC. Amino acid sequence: CASSRDRLEETQYF.

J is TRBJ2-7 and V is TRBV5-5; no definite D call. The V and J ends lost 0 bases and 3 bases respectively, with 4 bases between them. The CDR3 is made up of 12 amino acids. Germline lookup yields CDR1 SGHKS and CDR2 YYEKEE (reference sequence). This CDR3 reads CASSLGGYEQYF. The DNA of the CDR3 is TGTGCCAGCAGCTTGGGAGGCTACGAGCAGTACTTC. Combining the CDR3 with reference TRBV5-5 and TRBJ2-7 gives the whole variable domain DAGVTQSPTHLIKTRGQQVTLRCSPISGHKSVSWYQQVLGQGPQFIFQYYEKEERGRGNFPDRFSARQFPNYSSELNVNALLLGDSALYLCASSLGGYEQYFGPGTRLTVT.

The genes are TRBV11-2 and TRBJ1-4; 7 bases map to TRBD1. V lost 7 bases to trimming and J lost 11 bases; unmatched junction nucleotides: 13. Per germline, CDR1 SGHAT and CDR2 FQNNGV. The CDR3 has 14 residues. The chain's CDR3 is CASTPSGQEGKLFF. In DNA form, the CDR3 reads TGTGCCAGCACCCCTTCAGGACAGGAGGGGAAACTGTTTTTT.

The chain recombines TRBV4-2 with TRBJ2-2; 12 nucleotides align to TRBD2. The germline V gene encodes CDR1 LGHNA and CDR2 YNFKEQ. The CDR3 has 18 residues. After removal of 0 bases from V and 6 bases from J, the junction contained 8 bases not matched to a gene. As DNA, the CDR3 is TGTGCCAGCAGCCAAGATAGGGCTAGCGGGGGGGCGCCCGGGGAGCTGTTTTTT. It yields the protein CASSQDRASGGAPGELFF.

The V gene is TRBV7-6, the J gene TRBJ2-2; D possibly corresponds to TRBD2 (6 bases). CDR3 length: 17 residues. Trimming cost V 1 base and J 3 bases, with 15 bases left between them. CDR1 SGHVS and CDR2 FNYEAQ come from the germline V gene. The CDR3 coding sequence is TGTGCCAGCAGCTTAGGACGGGAGTTAGGGGACACCGGGGAGCTGTTTTTT. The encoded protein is CASSLGRELGDTGELFF.

CDR3 loop: CASSLAPHSSTDTQYF. The DNA for the CDR3 is TGCGCCAGCAGCTTGGCCCCACATTCTAGCACAGATACGCAGTATTTT. The rearrangement joins TRBV5-1 to TRBJ2-3; D is ambiguous. CDR3 length equals 16 residues. Trimming took 0 bases from V and 0 from J, leaving 11 bases between them. Per the germline V gene, CDR1 is SGHRS and CDR2 is YFSETQ.

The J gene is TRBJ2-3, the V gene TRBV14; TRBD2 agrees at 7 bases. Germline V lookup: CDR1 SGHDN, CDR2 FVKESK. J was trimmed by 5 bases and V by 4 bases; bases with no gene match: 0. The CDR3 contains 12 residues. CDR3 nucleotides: TGTGCCAGCAGCCGGGGGGGAGATACGCAGTATTTT. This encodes CASSRGGDTQYF.